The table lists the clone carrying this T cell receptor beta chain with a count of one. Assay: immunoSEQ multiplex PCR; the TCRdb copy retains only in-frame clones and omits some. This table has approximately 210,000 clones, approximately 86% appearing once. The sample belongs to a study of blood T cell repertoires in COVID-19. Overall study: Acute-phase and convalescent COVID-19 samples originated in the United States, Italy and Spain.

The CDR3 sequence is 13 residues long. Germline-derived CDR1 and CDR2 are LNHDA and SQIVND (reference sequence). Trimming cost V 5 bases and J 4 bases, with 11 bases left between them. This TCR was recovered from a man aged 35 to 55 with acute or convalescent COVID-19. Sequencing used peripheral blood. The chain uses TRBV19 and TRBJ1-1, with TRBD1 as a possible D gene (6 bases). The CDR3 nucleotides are TGTGCCAGTAGTTCAGGGGTAGGCACTGAAGCTTTCTTT. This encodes CASSSGVGTEAFF.